These 2 T cell receptor beta chains were sequenced from one sample in a study of naive and memory T cell subsets (dated by TCRdb to 2017 to 2019). The study at large found these results: A few larger clonotypes were present in naive repertoires, especially CD8 naive repertoires, and these clonotypes were possibly memory cells re-expressing CD45RA.

The library was made by UMI-ligation and nested PCR. Sequencing relied on an Illumina MiSeq. The beta constant-region primer was an equimolar mix of two oligonucleotides covering both TRBC1 and TRBC2. The ligated cDNA went through four rounds of PCR with nested alpha and beta constant-region primers together with the SP2 primer. Using fastp at Q25 and MiXCR, TCRdb reprocessed the public reads and kept productive beta chains. All rows with the same CDR3 protein become a single entry with the most common DNA and genes. The sample contains about 99,000 distinct CDR3 sequences, 13% to 15% of them found a single time. Together, the top ten hold approximately 2.6% of the sample. Their target antigens are unknown. The sequenced sample consisted of naive CD8+ T cells from blood. Interpreted using the paper, the cell subset or site label stands for: naive T cells, CD45RA high CD27+. The receptors were sampled from a human donor in good health.

This clonotype turned up a few times. The chain has TRBV4-3 and TRBJ1-5; 9 nucleotides match TRBD1. The germline gives CDR1 LGHNA, CDR2 YSLEER. CDR3 size: 15 residues. J lost 5 bases, V lost 3 bases, and 5 bases had no gene match. CDR3 sequence reads: CASSHGTGKDQPQHF. Here the CDR3 DNA reads TGCGCCAGCAGCCATGGGACAGGGAAGGATCAGCCCCAGCATTTT.

This clonotype came up a few times. The rearrangement links TRBV28 to TRBJ2-5; D not resolved. The CDR3 runs 12 residues. Germline V gives CDR1 MDHEN, CDR2 SYDVKM. The germline V and J ends were trimmed by 2 bases and 7 bases, with 8 bases remaining between them. The CDR3 protein is CASSLGLGTQYF. CDR3 nucleotides: TGTGCCAGCAGTTTAGGTTTGGGGACCCAGTACTTC.